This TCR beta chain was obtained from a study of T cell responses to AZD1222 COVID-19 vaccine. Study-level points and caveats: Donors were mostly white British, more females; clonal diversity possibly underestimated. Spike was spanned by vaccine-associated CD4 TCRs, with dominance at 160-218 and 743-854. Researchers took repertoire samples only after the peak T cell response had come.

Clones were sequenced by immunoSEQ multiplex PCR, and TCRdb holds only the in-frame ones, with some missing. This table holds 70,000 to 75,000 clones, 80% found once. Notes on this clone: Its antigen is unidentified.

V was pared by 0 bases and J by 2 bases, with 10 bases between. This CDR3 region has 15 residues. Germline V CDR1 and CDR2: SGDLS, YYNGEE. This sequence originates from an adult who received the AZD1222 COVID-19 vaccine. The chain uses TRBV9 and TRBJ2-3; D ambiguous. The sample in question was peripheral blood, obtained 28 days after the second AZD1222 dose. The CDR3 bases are TGTGCCAGCAGCGTAGCTGCAGGATCCACAGATACGCAGTATTTT. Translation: CASSVAAGSTDTQYF.